This TCR beta chain was sequenced during a study of T cell responses to AZD1222 COVID-19 vaccine. Germline-derived CDR1 and CDR2 are MNHEY and SVGAGI. CDR3 size: 12 residues. Trimming took off 5 bases at V and 11 bases at J, with 13 bases between the two ends. Regarding this clone: Its target is not known.

The repertoire was sequenced with immunoSEQ multiplex PCR; TCRdb's copy has only in-frame clones and lacks some. The profile shows approximately 220,000 clones, just over 90% of them singletons. Study outcomes and limitations: Repertoire sampling occurred only after the peak T cell response.

The V and J genes are TRBV6-5 and TRBJ2-4; no firm D call. This TCR was recovered from an adult in good health. This specimen consisted of peripheral blood, obtained on day 0 of MenACWY control vaccination. In DNA, the CDR3 is TGTGCCAGCAGTACCCGACAAGGCTTTCAGTACTTC. Its protein is CASSTRQGFQYF.